One and the same sample provided the 21 T cell receptor beta chains below, sequenced in a study of regulatory T cells in long-lasting Graves disease. For TCR beta, libraries came from iRepertoire HTBI primers and Arm-PCR of CDR3 regions. MiXCR, applied by TCRdb to the multiplex PCR reads, yields one record per CDR3 protein. The sample holds approximately 300,000 distinct CDR3 sequences, 15% to 20% seen once. Time point defined: newly diagnosed GD, antithyroid drugs for less than 3 months. The authors made the TCR library using RNA they extracted from PBMCs. The source was peripheral blood mononuclear cells (PBMCs), collected at new diagnosis, from a patient treated with antithyroid drugs. Receptors were obtained from a female donor with Graves disease.

This clonotype was counted many times. This chain links TRBV11-3 with TRBJ2-7; 8 positions match TRBD1. The germline CDR1 and CDR2 sequences are SGHNT and YENEEA. The junction had 5 bases not matched to a gene; V was cut back by 1 base and J by 0 bases. The CDR3 has 16 residues. The CDR3 is CASSLAGTGHSYEQYF. For the CDR3, the DNA is TGTGCCAGCAGCTTAGCCGGGACAGGCCACTCCTACGAGCAGTACTTC.

This clonotype was seen at least ten times. The chain is built from TRBV9 and TRBJ2-5; maybe TRBD2 (5 bases). The CDR3 totals 14 residues. The V gene lost 0 bases and the J gene lost 5 bases, with 11 bases spanning the gap. Germline values: CDR1 SGDLS, CDR2 YYNGEE. CDR3 protein: CASSVATAGETQYF. The CDR3 DNA reads TGTGCCAGCAGCGTAGCTACTGCGGGTGAGACCCAGTACTTC.

In the case of this clonotype: This likely came from a read error, as a far larger clone is one base away. The chain couples TRBV3-1 to TRBJ2-1; 12 nucleotides align to TRBD2. CDR3 length: 14 amino acids. CDR1 and CDR2 from the germline V gene are LGHDT and YNNKEL (reference sequence). The CDR3 loop reads CAISLAGGGNEQFF. The CDR3 nucleotides are TGTGCCATCAGCCTAGCGGGAGGGGGTAATGAGCAGTTCTTC.

The table lists this clonotype with many counts. CDR3 in amino acids: CASKVQTYEQYF. The CDR3 DNA reads as TGTGCCAGCAAGGTCCAAACCTACGAGCAGTACTTC. The chain combines TRBV2 with TRBJ2-7; D is undetermined. The V gene's germline CDR1 is SNHLY and CDR2 FYNNEI. The CDR3 length is 12 residues. V gave up 7 bases and J gave up 2 bases, with 9 bases separating them.

The sample holds a few counts of this clonotype. The CDR3 nucleotides read TGTGCCAGCAGCTCCTCCGGGACTAGCTTCAACGAGCAGTACTTC. It encodes CASSSSGTSFNEQYF. The chain uses TRBV11-1 and TRBJ2-7, with TRBD2 matching 9 bases. The CDR3 sequence is 15 residues long. Germline trimming cut 4 bases from V and 5 bases from J; bases unmatched to any gene: 9. Per the germline V gene, CDR1 is SGHAT and CDR2 is FQDESV (reference sequence).

Regarding this clonotype: This clone may be a read error of a much larger clone one base away. This chain joins TRBV6-5 and TRBJ2-7; D may be TRBD1 or TRBD2 (7 bases each). The V end was cut by 0 bases, the J end by 0 bases, with 18 bases between. Germline lookup yields CDR1 MNHEY and CDR2 SVGAGI. There are 18 residues in the CDR3. The CDR3 loop reads CASSYSSQSGDSSYEQYF. CDR3 DNA sequence: TGTGCCAGCAGTTACTCGTCCCAGAGCGGGGACAGCTCCTACGAGCAGTACTTC.

The rearrangement links TRBV2 to TRBJ2-1, with D unclear. Deletions cut 6 bases from V and 4 bases from J, with 10 bases between. The CDR3 length is 13 residues. The germline gives CDR1 SNHLY, CDR2 FYNNEI. CDR3 region: CASSPIGYNEQFF. In nucleotides, the CDR3 is TGTGCCAGCAGCCCAATTGGGTACAATGAGCAGTTCTTC.

The chain combines TRBV7-6 with TRBJ2-7; no definite D call. The CDR3 sequence is 16 residues long. Trimming removed 1 base from V and 0 bases from J, with 13 bases in between. The V gene's germline CDR1 is SGHVS and CDR2 FNYEAQ. CDR3 nucleotide sequence: TGTGCCAGCAGCTTAGGGTTTGACTCGAGCTCCTACGAGCAGTACTTC. Residues: CASSLGFDSSSYEQYF.

This clonotype was observed many times. The V and J genes are TRBV12-3 or TRBV12-4 and TRBJ2-2, with 7 positions matching TRBD2. Trimming cost V 5 bases and J 3 bases; bases outside gene matches: 9. The CDR3 sequence is 16 residues long. The CDR3 sequence: CASSPEASGYTGELFF. CDR3 in DNA: TGTGCCAGCAGTCCGGAGGCTAGCGGCTACACCGGGGAGCTGTTTTTT.

This clonotype was counted at least ten times. The V call is TRBV2, the J call TRBJ2-3; 13 bases are a match to TRBD2. CDR3 length equals 13 residues. J lost 8 bases, V lost 10 bases, and 6 bases had no gene match. Germline V gives CDR1 SNHLY, CDR2 FYNNEI. CDR3 DNA: TGTGCCACCAGACTAGCGGGAGGTGGTACGCAGTATTTT. This gives the protein CATRLAGGGTQYF.

This clonotype was observed at least ten times. This chain joins TRBV20-1 and TRBJ2-2; no clear D gene. CDR3 length equals 13 residues. Germline CDR1 and CDR2: DFQATT and SNEGSKA (reference sequence). V gave up 0 bases and J gave up 4 bases, with 6 bases separating them. The CDR3 is CSARDRPTGELFF. The CDR3 DNA follows: TGCAGTGCTAGAGATCGCCCCACCGGGGAGCTGTTTTTT.

This clonotype was seen many times. The chain joins TRBV12-3 or TRBV12-4 to TRBJ2-4, with 9 positions matching TRBD1. The CDR3 has 15 amino acids. J lost 8 bases, V lost 1 base, and 6 bases had no gene match. CDR3 in amino acids: CASSLGGQGGDIQYF. In DNA, the CDR3 is TGTGCCAGCAGTTTAGGGGGACAGGGAGGCGACATTCAGTACTTC.

This clonotype was seen ten or more times. V is TRBV20-1 and J is TRBJ2-5; 8 bases align to TRBD2. Looked up from germline, CDR1 is DFQATT and CDR2 is SNEGSKA (reference sequence). The CDR3 is 15 amino acids. Germline trimming cut 3 bases from V and 4 bases from J; bases unmatched to any gene: 10. In nucleotides, the CDR3 is TGCAGTGCTAGCAAGGATAGCGGGACCGTAGAGACCCAGTACTTC. Its protein product is CSASKDSGTVETQYF.

Ten or more counts support this clonotype. The rearrangement links TRBV11-1 to TRBJ2-3; the match to TRBD2 covers 8 bases. Germline V gives CDR1 SGHAT, CDR2 FQDESV (reference sequence). The CDR3 loop spans 16 amino acids. V shed 4 bases, J shed 3 bases, and the junction held 9 bases outside the gene matches. CDR3 DNA: TGTGCCAGCAGCTCCACGGGCAGCGGGGGTACAGATACGCAGTATTTT. Encoded protein: CASSSTGSGGTDTQYF.

About this clonotype itself: A far larger clone lies a single base away; this is likely a read error. This chain connects TRBV12-3 or TRBV12-4 to TRBJ2-1; 10 bases are shared with TRBD1. The assigned J gene may be wrong: the sequence end matches TRBJ2-5 better. This CDR3 is 18 amino acids long. The CDR3 sequence: CASSRGTGDSSNRETQYF. Here the CDR3 DNA reads TGTGCCAGCAGTAGAGGGACAGGGGATTCGTCGAATCGGGAGACCCAGTACTTC.

The rearrangement links TRBV5-1 to TRBJ1-2; 10 bases line up with TRBD1. The ends lost 2 bases at V and 4 bases at J; junction bases unmatched: 8. Germline V lookup: CDR1 SGHRS, CDR2 YFSETQ. This CDR3 has 16 amino acids. In DNA, the CDR3 is TGCGCCAGCAGCTTCACCGGGACAGGGGAGATCTATGGCTACACCTTC. Translated: CASSFTGTGEIYGYTF.

This clonotype was counted at least ten times. The CDR3 bases are TGCGCCAGCAGCTTGGGACGGGCTGATGAGCAGTTCTTC. It is translated as CASSLGRADEQFF. The rearrangement uses TRBV5-1 and TRBJ2-1; D gene ambiguous. The CDR3 contains 13 residues. Trimming left V 0 bases short and J 8 bases short, with 9 bases between. The germline V gene has CDR1 SGHRS and CDR2 YFSETQ.

The CDR3 coding sequence is TGTGCCAGTAGTCCACTCCCTCAGGGTAGCAATCAGCCCCAGCATTTT. As protein: CASSPLPQGSNQPQHF. The chain combines TRBV19 with TRBJ1-5; possible D gene TRBD1, 5 bases. V was clipped by 5 bases and J by 0 bases, with 14 bases between them. The germline gives CDR1 LNHDA, CDR2 SQIVND (reference sequence). This CDR3 spans 16 amino acids.

The V call is TRBV11-2, the J call TRBJ2-3; unclear D gene. The V end lost 6 bases, the J end lost 6 bases, and 22 bases lay between the germline ends. CDR1 is SGHAT and CDR2 is FQNNGV in the germline V gene. The CDR3 extends over 16 amino acids. The CDR3 DNA sequence: TGTGCCAGCAGTGCAAGAGGCTCCAAGTCTGTGGATACGCAGTATTTT. Protein product: CASSARGSKSVDTQYF.

This clonotype was detected many times. This chain uses TRBV11-2 with TRBJ1-3; weak D call: TRBD1 (5 bases). V was cut by 2 bases and J by 8 bases, with 16 bases left in between. Germline lookup yields CDR1 SGHAT and CDR2 FQNNGV. CDR3 length: 15 residues. This CDR3 reads CASSLLGGLVDTIYF. In nucleotides, the CDR3 is TGTGCCAGCAGCTTATTGGGGGGGTTGGTGGACACCATATATTTT.

This clonotype was seen ten or more times. The chain has TRBV9 and TRBJ2-1; 7 bases agree with TRBD1. The CDR3 runs to 19 residues. Germline values: CDR1 SGDLS, CDR2 YYNGEE. The junction had 15 bases not matched to a gene; V was cut back by 3 bases and J by 0 bases. The CDR3: CASSEGALARTSSYNEQFF. CDR3 in DNA: TGTGCCAGCAGCGAGGGGGCTCTAGCCCGTACCTCCTCCTACAATGAGCAGTTCTTC. Full variable domain (remainder filled in from reference TRBV9 and TRBJ2-1): DSGVTQTPKHLITATGQRVTLRCSPRSGDLSVYWYQQSLDQGLQFLIQYYNGEERAKGNILERFSAQQFPDLHSELNLSSLELGDSALYFCASSEGALARTSSYNEQFFGPGTRLTVL.